This TCR beta chain derives from a study of T cell responses to AZD1222 COVID-19 vaccine. Findings and caveats of the study: Vaccine-associated CD4 TCRs spanned spike, dominant at 160-218 and 743-854. Compared with day 0, the breadth and depth of the Spike-specific TCR repertoire rose significantly after two doses of AZD1222. Donors in the cohort were predominantly white British and more often female, and clonal diversity was possibly underestimated.

Remarks on this clone: The antigen is undetermined.

Profiled with immunoSEQ multiplex PCR; TCRdb holds only in-frame clones, not every one. The sample contains 200,000 to 250,000 clones, about 93% of which appear only once. The CDR3 spans 14 residues. The V gene's germline CDR1 is SGHNT and CDR2 YENEEA. V lost 3 bases and J lost 5; bases outside the gene matches: 5. This sequence joins TRBV11-3 and TRBJ2-3; 7 bases are a match to TRBD2. The sequence derives from an adult in good health. The sequencing used peripheral blood, collected on day 0 of MenACWY control vaccination. CDR3 DNA: TGTGCCAGCAGCTTGAGGACTAGTGGAGATACGCAGTATTTT. Amino acid sequence: CASSLRTSGDTQYF.